One T cell receptor (beta chain) is described in this entry. Its antigen remains unidentified. Investigators sought sequencing depths of between 1 in 200,000 and 1 in 1 million T cells. Profiled with immunoSEQ multiplex PCR; TCRdb holds only in-frame clones, not every one. The table has roughly 150,000 clones, 75% to 80% seen once. This sample is part of a study of cytotoxic CD8 clonotypes in ibrutinib-treated CLL. Study-wide results and caveats: Baseline levels of clonality went above those of age-matched healthy donors and moved with circulating CD8+ T-cell counts. Clonality showed a rise at ibrutinib response that reversed toward baseline at progression. Sampling schedules were unmatched across sustained-remission and progressing patients.

This CDR3 spans 15 amino acids. Germline values: CDR1 KGHSH, CDR2 LQKENI. Trimming at V came to 3 bases and at J to 6 bases, leaving 4 bases not matched to a gene. Source: PBMCs, taken after 24 months of ibrutinib treatment. The chain recombines TRBV18 with TRBJ1-5; 11 bases are a match to TRBD1. The sequence was collected from a human donor with chronic lymphocytic leukemia. The chain's CDR3 is CASSPQGQGGQPQHF. The DNA for the CDR3 is TGTGCCAGCTCACCCCAGGGACAGGGGGGTCAGCCCCAGCATTTT.